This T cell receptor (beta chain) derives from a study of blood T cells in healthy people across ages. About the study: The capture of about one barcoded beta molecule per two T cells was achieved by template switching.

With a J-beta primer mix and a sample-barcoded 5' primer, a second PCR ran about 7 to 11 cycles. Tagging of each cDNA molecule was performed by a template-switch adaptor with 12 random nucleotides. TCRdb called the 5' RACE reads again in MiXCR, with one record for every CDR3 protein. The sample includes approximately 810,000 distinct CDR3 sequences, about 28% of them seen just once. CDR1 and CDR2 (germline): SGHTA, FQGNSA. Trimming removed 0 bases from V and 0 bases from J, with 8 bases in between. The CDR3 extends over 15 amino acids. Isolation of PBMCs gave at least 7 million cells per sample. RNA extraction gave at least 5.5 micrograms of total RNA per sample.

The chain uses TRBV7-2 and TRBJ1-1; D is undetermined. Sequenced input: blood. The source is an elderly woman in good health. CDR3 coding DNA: TGTGCCAGCAGCTTAGCGTCAAACATGAACACTGAAGCTTTCTTT. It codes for CASSLASNMNTEAFF.